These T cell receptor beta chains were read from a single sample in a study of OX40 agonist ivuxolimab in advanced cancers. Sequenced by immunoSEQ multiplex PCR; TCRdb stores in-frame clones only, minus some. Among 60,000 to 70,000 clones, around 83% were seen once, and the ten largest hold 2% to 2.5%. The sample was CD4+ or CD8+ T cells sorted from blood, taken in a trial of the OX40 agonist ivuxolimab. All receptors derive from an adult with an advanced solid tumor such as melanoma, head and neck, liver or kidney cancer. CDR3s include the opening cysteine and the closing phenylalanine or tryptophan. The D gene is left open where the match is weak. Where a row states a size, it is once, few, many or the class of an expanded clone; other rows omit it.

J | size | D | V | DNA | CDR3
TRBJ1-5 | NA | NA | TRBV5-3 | TGTGCCAGAAGCTCCCCGACAGAAAATAGCAATCAGCCCCAGCATTTT | CARSSPTENSNQPQHF
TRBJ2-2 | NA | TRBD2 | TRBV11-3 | TGTGCCAGCAGCTTAGTACTAGCGGGAATCACCGGGGAGCTGTTTTTT | CASSLVLAGITGELFF
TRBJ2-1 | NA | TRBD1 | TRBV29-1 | TGCAGCGTCGCAACCGGGACAGGGGGCTACAATGAGCAGTTCTTC | CSVATGTGGYNEQFF
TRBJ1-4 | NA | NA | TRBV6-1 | TGTGCCAGCAGTGAAATTAGGCAGGGTTTGGGGAAACTGTTTTTT | CASSEIRQGLGKLFF
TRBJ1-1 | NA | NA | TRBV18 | TGTGCCAGCTCACCATTGCAGCCGAACACTGAAGCTTTCTTT | CASSPLQPNTEAFF
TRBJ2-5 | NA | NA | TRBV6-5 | TGTGCCAGCAGCGCGCCGGGCTTGCAAGAGACCCAGTACTTC | CASSAPGLQETQYF
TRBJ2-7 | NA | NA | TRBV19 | TGTGCCAGTAGTATAAGGAGGGACGGCTCCTACGAGCAGTACTTC | CASSIRRDGSYEQYF
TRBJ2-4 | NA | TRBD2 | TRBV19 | TGTGCCAGTAGCGGGAGGGCCGAAAACATTCAGTACTTC | CASSGRAENIQYF
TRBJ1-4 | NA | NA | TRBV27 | TGTGCCAGCACCTTTAGTTTAGGAAGGGGAGAACTGTTTTTT | CASTFSLGRGELFF
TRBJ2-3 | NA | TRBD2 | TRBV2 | TGTGCCAGCAGACGCCTAGCGGGAGGCGGGGCAGATACGCAGTATTTT | CASRRLAGGGADTQYF
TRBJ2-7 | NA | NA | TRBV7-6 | TGTGCCAGCAGCTCCCTCGGGGGGCACAACGAGCAGTACTTC | CASSSLGGHNEQYF
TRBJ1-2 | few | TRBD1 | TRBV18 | TGTGCCAGCTCACCACCGACAGGGAAGGGGTATGGCTACACCTTC | CASSPPTGKGYGYTF
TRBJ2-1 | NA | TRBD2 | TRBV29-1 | TGCAGCGTTGAAGACCTTGCTGCTAGCGGGAGGGCCAAGGCCTACAATGAGCAGTTCTTC | CSVEDLAASGRAKAYNEQFF
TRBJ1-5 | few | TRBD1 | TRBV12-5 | TGTGCTAGTGGACCCGACAGGGGGGTCCAGCCCCAGCATTTT | CASGPDRGVQPQHF
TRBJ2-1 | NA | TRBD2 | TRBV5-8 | TGTGCCAGCAGCTTATTGGGACTAGCGGGCGTAACTCACTACAATGAGCAGTTCTTC | CASSLLGLAGVTHYNEQFF
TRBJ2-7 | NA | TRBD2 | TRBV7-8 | TGTGCCAGCAGCCCCCTGGCGGGAGGATCATACGAGCAGTACTTC | CASSPLAGGSYEQYF